The 18 T cell receptor beta chains below come from one sample, sequenced in a study of blood T cell repertoires in COVID-19. Sequencing used immunoSEQ multiplex PCR; TCRdb keeps in-frame clones, though not all of them. The sample yields more than 20,000 clones, roughly 73% seen once. The sample comprised peripheral blood. The receptors were sampled from a human donor in a cohort sampled during active or convalescent COVID-19.

This clone was seen a single time. This chain links TRBV5-1 with TRBJ2-5; the match to TRBD2 covers 15 bases. CDR1 and CDR2 from the germline V gene are SGHRS and YFSETQ. This CDR3 has 17 residues. Losses at the gene ends were 3 bases for V and 5 bases for J; bases not matched to a gene: 8. CDR3 DNA sequence: TGCGCCAGCAGCTGGACTAGCGGGAGGGGTCCGGGGGAGACCCAGTACTTC. This gives the protein CASSWTSGRGPGETQYF.

CDR3 loop: CASSPFSFGLNSPLHF. The CDR3 DNA follows: TGTGCCAGCAGCCCCTTCTCTTTCGGGTTAAATTCACCCCTCCACTTT. This rearrangement joins TRBV3-1 (or the pseudogene TRBV3-2) to TRBJ1-6; no clear D. The CDR3 runs 16 residues. V was trimmed by 4 bases and J by 7 bases, leaving 17 bases between them. Germline V CDR1 and CDR2: LGHDT, YNNKEL (reference sequence).

This sequence joins TRBV5-4 and TRBJ1-1; unclear D gene. CDR3 length: 15 residues. Germline V lookup: CDR1 SGHNT, CDR2 YYREEE (reference sequence). Trimming pared 0 bases from V and 0 bases from J, leaving 9 bases between. This CDR3 is CASSLEGAMNTEAFF. The DNA for the CDR3 is TGTGCCAGCAGCTTGGAAGGAGCTATGAACACTGAAGCTTTCTTT.

V gene TRBV7-2 combines with J gene TRBJ2-3; TRBD1 agrees at 7 bases. V lost 5 bases to trimming and J lost 6 bases; unmatched junction nucleotides: 5. The CDR3 has 13 residues. The germline V gene has CDR1 SGHTA and CDR2 FQGNSA. CDR3 bases: TGTGCCAGCAGCCCGGACAGGCCCGATACGCAGTATTTT. Its translation is CASSPDRPDTQYF.

The CDR3 spells CASKRDRDTEAFF. CDR3 DNA sequence: TGTGCCAGCAAACGGGACAGAGACACTGAAGCTTTCTTT. The gene calls are TRBV2 and TRBJ1-1; 7 bases are a match to TRBD1. V lost 7 bases, J lost 3 bases, and 5 bases stayed unmatched. This CDR3 contains 13 residues. Germline assignment: CDR1 SNHLY and CDR2 FYNNEI.

The rearrangement links TRBV28 to TRBJ2-5, with 10 bases matching TRBD1. The CDR3 loop spans 17 amino acids. Germline-derived CDR1 and CDR2 are MDHEN and SYDVKM. V lost 0 bases to trimming and J lost 5 bases; unmatched junction nucleotides: 9. The CDR3 sequence is CASSLWGPGQGKETQYF. Written as DNA, the CDR3 is TGTGCCAGCAGTTTATGGGGACCGGGACAGGGGAAGGAGACCCAGTACTTC.

This chain connects TRBV5-4 to TRBJ2-5; tentatively, D is TRBD1 (6 bases). Germline V gene sequence: CDR1 SGHNT, CDR2 YYREEE (reference sequence). The ends were cut back, 5 bases at V and 2 bases at J, with 13 bases in the middle. The CDR3 extends over 14 amino acids. The chain's CDR3 is CASRDGTPQETQYF. The CDR3 nucleotides are TGTGCCAGCAGGGATGGGACACCACAAGAGACCCAGTACTTC.

The gene calls are TRBV10-1 and TRBJ1-2; 9 positions match TRBD1. This CDR3 is 15 amino acids long. Losses at the gene ends were 5 bases for V and 8 bases for J; bases not matched to a gene: 12. CDR1 WNHNN and CDR2 SYGVQD come from the germline V gene (reference sequence). For the CDR3, the DNA is TGCGCCAGCAGTCACGGATTACAGGGGGCTGACGGCTACACCTTC. As protein: CASSHGLQGADGYTF.

The V gene is TRBV5-1, the J gene TRBJ2-7, with 14 nucleotides matching TRBD2. CDR3 length: 20 residues. CDR1 is SGHRS and CDR2 is YFSETQ in the germline V gene. V lost 4 bases to trimming and J lost 0 bases; unmatched junction nucleotides: 15. Here the CDR3 reads CASSAPPTGTSGRSSYEQYF. CDR3 coding DNA: TGCGCCAGCAGCGCCCCCCCTACCGGGACTAGCGGGAGAAGCTCCTACGAGCAGTACTTC.

This clone appeared a few times. This chain uses TRBV7-2 with TRBJ2-1; 8 nucleotides match TRBD2. Germline V lookup: CDR1 SGHTA, CDR2 FQGNSA. The CDR3 has 16 amino acids. Trimming removed 1 base from V and 7 bases from J; junction bases left unmatched: 9. As DNA, the CDR3 is TGTGCCAGCAGCTTAGTTGGCGGGAGGTCAGGGAATGAGCAGTTCTTC. Translation gives CASSLVGGRSGNEQFF.

The chain combines TRBV7-9 with TRBJ2-2; 7 bases agree with TRBD1. The trim removed 8 bases at V and 6 bases at J, leaving 9 bases unmatched. CDR1 and CDR2 from the germline V gene are SEHNR and FQNEAQ (reference sequence). This CDR3 spans 14 amino acids. This CDR3 is CASLPRGQSGELFF. CDR3 nucleotide sequence: TGTGCCAGCCTCCCGAGGGGGCAGTCCGGGGAGCTGTTTTTT.

In the case of this clone: This sample includes further DNA sequences coding for the same CDR3. The CDR3 loop is CASSRRTEAFF. CDR3 in DNA: TGTGCCAGCAGTCGTCGGACTGAAGCTTTCTTT. The gene calls are TRBV12-3 or TRBV12-4 and TRBJ1-1; D ambiguous. V lost 5 bases to trimming and J lost 5 bases, with 6 bases between them. The CDR3 length is 11 residues.

CDR3 sequence: CAISALPGDRDLRNTIYF. DNA for the CDR3: TGTGCCATCAGTGCTTTACCGGGAGACCGGGACTTACGGAACACCATATATTTT. The chain employs TRBV10-3 and TRBJ1-3, with D possibly TRBD1 on 5 matching bases. Germline CDR1 is ENHRY and CDR2 is SYGVKD. The length of the CDR3 is 18 residues. The germline V and J ends were trimmed by 4 bases and 7 bases, with 26 bases remaining between them.

V and J are TRBV19 and TRBJ2-3, with D perhaps matching TRBD1 (5 bases). This CDR3 spans 17 amino acids. Between the trimmed V and J ends, which lost 10 bases and 3 bases, there was a span of 26 bases. In germline, CDR1 is LNHDA, CDR2 SQIVND (reference sequence). This CDR3 reads CATTKGPGQKGTDTQYF. For the CDR3, the DNA is TGTGCCACCACAAAAGGGCCAGGTCAAAAGGGGACAGATACGCAGTATTTT. Looking up the rest from reference TRBV19 and TRBJ2-3 gives the full variable domain: DGGITQSPKYLFRKEGQNVTLSCEQNLNHDAMYWYRQDPGQGLRLIYYSQIVNDFQKGDIAEGYSVSREKKESFPLTVTSAQKNPTAFYLCATTKGPGQKGTDTQYFGPGTRLTVL.

This clone was found a few times. This chain links TRBV30 with TRBJ2-7; D might be TRBD2 (7 bases). CDR1 GTSNPN and CDR2 SVGIG come from the germline V gene (reference sequence). The CDR3 has 15 amino acids. Deletions cut 5 bases from V and 2 bases from J, with 19 bases between. CDR3 loop: CAWGGGSGFTYEQYF. The CDR3 DNA reads as TGTGCCTGGGGAGGGGGTAGCGGGTTTACCTACGAGCAGTACTTC.

This chain links TRBV6-5 with TRBJ1-6; 7 bases map to TRBD1. The CDR3 spans 16 residues. J lost 8 bases, V lost 0 bases, and 7 bases had no gene match. Germline CDR1 reads MNHEY; CDR2 reads SVGAGI. As DNA, the CDR3 is TGTGCCAGCAGTTACTCGTTCACAGGGGAGGATTCACCCCTCCACTTT. Protein product: CASSYSFTGEDSPLHF.

The chain joins TRBV5-1 to TRBJ2-3; no clear D. Deletions cut 0 bases from V and 0 bases from J, with 8 bases between. This CDR3 is built from 15 residues. Germline V gives CDR1 SGHRS, CDR2 YFSETQ. The CDR3 nucleotides read TGCGCCAGCAGCTTGGGGGTGACTAGCACAGATACGCAGTATTTT. Residues: CASSLGVTSTDTQYF.

The sample holds a few counts of this clone. The V gene is TRBV4-3, the J gene TRBJ2-7; D remains unclear. The CDR3 spans 16 residues. Germline CDR1 LGHNA, CDR2 YSLEER. Between the trimmed V and J ends, which lost 0 bases and 2 bases, there was a span of 14 bases. The CDR3 coding sequence is TGCGCCAGCAGCCAAGATCCTCCCTCGCGGACCTACGAGCAGTACTTC. It specifies CASSQDPPSRTYEQYF.